The clone carrying this T cell receptor beta chain has only one observation. Under the authors' procedure: The assay estimated nucleated cells by amplifying reference gene primers. The repertoire was sequenced with immunoSEQ multiplex PCR; TCRdb's copy has only in-frame clones and lacks some. V and J calls plus clone size are reproduced from that table; the DNA served to infer D and trimming. Here the sample spans some 64,000 clones, 88% being singletons. This entry belongs to a study of blood T cell repertoires in COVID-19. For the study at large: The United States, Italy and Spain supplied acute and convalescent COVID-19 samples.

The sequenced material came from peripheral blood. The receptor was derived from a man in his forties or fifties with active COVID-19.

DNA for the CDR3: TGTGCCAGTAGTTGGCTGGAGGGCGAGCAGTACTTC. It is translated as CASSWLEGEQYF. The V call is TRBV19, the J call TRBJ2-7, with TRBD2 as a possible D gene (6 bases). The CDR3 totals 12 residues. Trimming took off 5 bases at V and 6 bases at J, with 11 bases between the two ends. Per the germline V gene, CDR1 is LNHDA and CDR2 is SQIVND (reference sequence).